This TCR beta chain was captured in a study of blood T cell repertoires in COVID-19. Overall study context: Some COVID-19 samples were acute and others convalescent; all came from the United States, Italy and Spain. The cDNA or gDNA used as material had been derived from T cells, B-cell-depleted T cells, or PBMCs.

Source study methods: Using reference gene primer amplification, nucleated cell counts were estimated. The assay was immunoSEQ multiplex PCR, and TCRdb's table has in-frame clones only and misses some. V and J calls and clone size are given by that table; D and trimming were obtained from the DNA. The sample has 150,000 or so clones, 85% to 90% seen once; the top ten hold around 6.1%. The CDR3 loop spans 16 amino acids. V gave up 3 bases and J gave up 4 bases; unmatched junction bases: 10. Germline V gene data show CDR1 as MNHEY and CDR2 as SMNVEV (reference sequence). The sequence was obtained from a man aged 80 or over with acute or convalescent COVID-19. Source material: peripheral blood. The chain recombines TRBV27 with TRBJ2-5, with 8 bases that match TRBD2. The CDR3 loop reads CASSLGAGGWGETQYF. The CDR3 DNA follows: TGTGCCAGCAGTTTGGGGGCGGGAGGTTGGGGAGAGACCCAGTACTTC.